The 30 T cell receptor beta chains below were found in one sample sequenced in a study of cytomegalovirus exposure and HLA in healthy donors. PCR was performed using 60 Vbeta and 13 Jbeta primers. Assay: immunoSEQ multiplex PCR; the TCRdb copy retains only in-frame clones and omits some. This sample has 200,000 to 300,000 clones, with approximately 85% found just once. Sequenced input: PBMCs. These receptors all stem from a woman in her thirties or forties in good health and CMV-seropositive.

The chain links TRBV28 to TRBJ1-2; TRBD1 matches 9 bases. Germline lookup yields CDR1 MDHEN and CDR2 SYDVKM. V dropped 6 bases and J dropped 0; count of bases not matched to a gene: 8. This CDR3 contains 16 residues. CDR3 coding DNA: TGTGCCAGCAGACCCGGGACAGGGCGAGCTAACTATGGCTACACCTTC. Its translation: CASRPGTGRANYGYTF.

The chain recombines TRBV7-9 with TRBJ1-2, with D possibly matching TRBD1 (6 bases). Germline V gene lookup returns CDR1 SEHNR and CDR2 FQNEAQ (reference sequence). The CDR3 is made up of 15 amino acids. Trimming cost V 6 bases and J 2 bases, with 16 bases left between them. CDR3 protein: CASRPGTGRNYGYTF. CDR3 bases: TGTGCCAGCAGGCCCGGAACAGGGAGAAACTATGGCTACACCTTC.

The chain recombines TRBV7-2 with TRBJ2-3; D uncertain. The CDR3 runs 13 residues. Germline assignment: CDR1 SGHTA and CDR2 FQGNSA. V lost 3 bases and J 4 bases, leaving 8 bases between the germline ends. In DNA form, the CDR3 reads TGTGCCAGCAGCTTTGACTTTTCAGATACGCAGTATTTT. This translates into CASSFDFSDTQYF.

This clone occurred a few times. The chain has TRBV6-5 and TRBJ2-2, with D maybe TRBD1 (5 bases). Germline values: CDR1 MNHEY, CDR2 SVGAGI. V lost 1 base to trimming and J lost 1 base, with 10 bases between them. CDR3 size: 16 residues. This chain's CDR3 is CASSYYRTQNTGELFF. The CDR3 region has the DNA TGTGCCAGCAGTTACTATCGGACACAGAACACCGGGGAGCTGTTTTTT.

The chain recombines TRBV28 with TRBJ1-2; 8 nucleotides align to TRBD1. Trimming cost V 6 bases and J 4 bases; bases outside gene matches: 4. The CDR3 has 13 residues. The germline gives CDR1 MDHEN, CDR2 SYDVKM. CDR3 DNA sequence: TGTGCCAGCAGCCCTACAGGGGGCTATGGCTACACCTTC. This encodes CASSPTGGYGYTF.

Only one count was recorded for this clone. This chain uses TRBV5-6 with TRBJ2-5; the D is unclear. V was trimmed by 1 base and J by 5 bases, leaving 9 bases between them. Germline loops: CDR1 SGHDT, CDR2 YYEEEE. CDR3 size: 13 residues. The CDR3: CASSLFRRETQYF. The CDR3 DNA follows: TGTGCCAGCAGCTTGTTTAGGCGGGAGACCCAGTACTTC. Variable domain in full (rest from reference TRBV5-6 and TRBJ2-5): DAGVTQSPTHLIKTRGQQVTLRCSPKSGHDTVSWYQQALGQGPQFIFQYYEEEERQRGNFPDRFSGHQFPNYSSELNVNALLLGDSALYLCASSLFRRETQYFGPGTRLLVL.

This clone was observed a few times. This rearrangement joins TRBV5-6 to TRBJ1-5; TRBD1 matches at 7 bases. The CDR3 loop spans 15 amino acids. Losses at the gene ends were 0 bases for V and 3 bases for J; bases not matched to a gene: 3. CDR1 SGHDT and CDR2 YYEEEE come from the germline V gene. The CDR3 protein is CASSLGGGLNQPQHF. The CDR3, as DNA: TGTGCCAGCAGCTTGGGAGGGGGCCTCAATCAGCCCCAGCATTTT.

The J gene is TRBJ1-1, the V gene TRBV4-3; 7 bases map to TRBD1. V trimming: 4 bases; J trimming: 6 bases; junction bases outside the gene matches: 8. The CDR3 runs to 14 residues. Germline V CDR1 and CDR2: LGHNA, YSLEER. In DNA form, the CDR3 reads TGCGCCAGCAGCCGATTTACAGGGGACGCTGAAGCTTTCTTT. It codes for CASSRFTGDAEAFF.

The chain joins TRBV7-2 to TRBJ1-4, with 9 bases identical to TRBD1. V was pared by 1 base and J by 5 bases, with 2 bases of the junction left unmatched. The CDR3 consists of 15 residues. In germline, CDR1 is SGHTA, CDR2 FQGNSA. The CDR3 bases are TGTGCCAGCAGCTTAGGCGGGACAGGGAATGAAAAACTGTTTTTT. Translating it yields CASSLGGTGNEKLFF. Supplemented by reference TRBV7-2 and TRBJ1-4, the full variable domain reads GAGVSQSPSNKVTEKGKDVELRCDPISGHTALYWYRQSLGQGLEFLIYFQGNSAPDKSGLPSDRFSAERTGGSVSTLTIQRTQQEDSAVYLCASSLGGTGNEKLFFGSGTQLSVL.

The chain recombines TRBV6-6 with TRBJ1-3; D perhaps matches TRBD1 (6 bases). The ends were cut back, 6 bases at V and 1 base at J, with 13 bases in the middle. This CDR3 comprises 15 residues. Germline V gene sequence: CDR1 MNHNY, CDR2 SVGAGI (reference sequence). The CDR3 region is CASRDSSGSGNTIYF. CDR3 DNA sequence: TGTGCCAGCAGGGACAGTTCCGGGTCTGGAAACACCATATATTTT.

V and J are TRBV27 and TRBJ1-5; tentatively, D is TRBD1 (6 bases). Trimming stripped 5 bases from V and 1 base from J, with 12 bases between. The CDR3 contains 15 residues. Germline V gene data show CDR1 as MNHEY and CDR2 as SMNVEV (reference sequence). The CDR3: CASSPGGLSNQPQHF. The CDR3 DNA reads TGTGCCAGCAGTCCGGGGGGGCTCAGCAATCAGCCCCAGCATTTT.

CDR3 DNA sequence: TGTGCCAGCAGTGAAGCTTACAGCAATGAGCAGTTCTTC. Its translation: CASSEAYSNEQFF. The gene calls are TRBV6-1 and TRBJ2-1; D not certain. CDR1 and CDR2 (germline): MNHNS, SASEGT. Trimming shortened V by 0 bases and J by 6 bases, and 6 bases separated the two germline ends. The CDR3 spans 13 residues.

This chain's CDR3 is CASSPLGGKSYEQYF. The CDR3 DNA is TGTGCCAGCAGTCCCCTGGGGGGGAAATCCTACGAGCAGTACTTC. The chain uses TRBV6-5 and TRBJ2-7; TRBD2 matches 7 bases. Germline V gives CDR1 MNHEY, CDR2 SVGAGI. The CDR3 totals 15 residues. Unmatched junction bases numbered 8, after V lost 5 bases and J lost 1 base.

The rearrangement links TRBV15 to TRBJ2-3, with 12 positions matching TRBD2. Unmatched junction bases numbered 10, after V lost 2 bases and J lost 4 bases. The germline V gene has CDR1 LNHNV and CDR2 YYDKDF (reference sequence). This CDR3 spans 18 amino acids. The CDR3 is CATSRHILAGGRPDTQYF. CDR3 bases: TGTGCCACCAGCAGACACATACTAGCGGGAGGACGTCCAGATACGCAGTATTTT. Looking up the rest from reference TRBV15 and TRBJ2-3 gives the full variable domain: DAMVIQNPRYQVTQFGKPVTLSCSQTLNHNVMYWYQQKSSQAPKLLFHYYDKDFNNEADTPDNFQSRRPNTSFCFLDIRSPGLGDTAMYLCATSRHILAGGRPDTQYFGPGTRLTVL.

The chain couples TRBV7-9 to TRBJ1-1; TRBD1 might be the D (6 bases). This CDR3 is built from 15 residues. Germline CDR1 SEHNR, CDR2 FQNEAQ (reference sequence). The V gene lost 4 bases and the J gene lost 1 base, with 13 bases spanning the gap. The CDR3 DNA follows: TGTGCCAGCAGCTCAGGGAGGGGGACGAACACTGAAGCTTTCTTT. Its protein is CASSSGRGTNTEAFF.

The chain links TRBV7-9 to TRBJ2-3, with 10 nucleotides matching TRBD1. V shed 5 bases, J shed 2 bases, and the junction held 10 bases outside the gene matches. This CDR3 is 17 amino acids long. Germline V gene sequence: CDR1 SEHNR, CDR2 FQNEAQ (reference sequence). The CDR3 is CASSPPTGGLATDTQYF. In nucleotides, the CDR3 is TGTGCCAGCAGCCCACCGACAGGGGGCCTTGCCACAGATACGCAGTATTTT. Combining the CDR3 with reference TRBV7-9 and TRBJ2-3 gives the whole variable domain DTGVSQNPRHKITKRGQNVTFRCDPISEHNRLYWYRQTLGQGPEFLTYFQNEAQLEKSRLLSDRFSAERPKGSFSTLEIQRTEQGDSAMYLCASSPPTGGLATDTQYFGPGTRLTVL.

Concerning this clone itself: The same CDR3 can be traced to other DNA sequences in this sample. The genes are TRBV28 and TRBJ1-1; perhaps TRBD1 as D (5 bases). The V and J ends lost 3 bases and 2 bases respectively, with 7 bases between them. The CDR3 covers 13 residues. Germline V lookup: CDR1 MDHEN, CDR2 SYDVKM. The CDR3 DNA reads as TGTGCCAGCAGTTTGGGGCTTAACACTGAAGCTTTCTTT. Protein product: CASSLGLNTEAFF. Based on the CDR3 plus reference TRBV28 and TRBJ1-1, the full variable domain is DVKVTQSSRYLVKRTGEKVFLECVQDMDHENMFWYRQDPGLGLRLIYFSYDVKMKEKGDIPEGYSVSREKKERFSLILESASTNQTSMYLCASSLGLNTEAFFGQGTRLTVV.

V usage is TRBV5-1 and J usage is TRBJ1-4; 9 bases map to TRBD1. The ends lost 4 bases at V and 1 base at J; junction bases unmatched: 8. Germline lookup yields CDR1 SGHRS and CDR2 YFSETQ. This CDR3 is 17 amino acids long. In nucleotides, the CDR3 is TGCGCCAGCAGCATACCGACAGGGGGAGGAACTAATGAAAAACTGTTTTTT. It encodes CASSIPTGGGTNEKLFF. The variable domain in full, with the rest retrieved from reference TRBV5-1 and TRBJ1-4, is KAGVTQTPRYLIKTRGQQVTLSCSPISGHRSVSWYQQTPGQGLQFLFEYFSETQRNKGNFPGRFSGRQFSNSRSEMNVSTLELGDSALYLCASSIPTGGGTNEKLFFGSGTQLSVL.

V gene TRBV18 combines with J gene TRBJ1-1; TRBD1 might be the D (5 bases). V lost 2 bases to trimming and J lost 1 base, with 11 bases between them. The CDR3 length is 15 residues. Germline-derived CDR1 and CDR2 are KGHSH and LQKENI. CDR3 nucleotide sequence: TGTGCCAGCTCACCATCGGCAGGGTGGAACACTGAAGCTTTCTTT. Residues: CASSPSAGWNTEAFF.

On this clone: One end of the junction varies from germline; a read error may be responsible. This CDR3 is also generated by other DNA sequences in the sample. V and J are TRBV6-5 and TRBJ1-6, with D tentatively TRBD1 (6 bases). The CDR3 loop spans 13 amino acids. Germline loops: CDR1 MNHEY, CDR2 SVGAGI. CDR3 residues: CASRWQGNSPLHF. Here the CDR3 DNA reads TGTGCCAGCAGATGGCAGGGGAATTCACCTCTCCACTTT.

CDR3 in amino acids: CASSYGLTGSNEQYF. The CDR3 bases are TGTGCCAGCAGTTACGGCCTGACAGGGAGCAACGAGCAGTACTTC. The chain has TRBV6-5 and TRBJ2-5; 7 bases fit TRBD1. The assigned J gene may be wrong: the sequence end matches TRBJ2-7 better. Germline values: CDR1 MNHEY, CDR2 SVGAGI. The CDR3 consists of 15 residues.

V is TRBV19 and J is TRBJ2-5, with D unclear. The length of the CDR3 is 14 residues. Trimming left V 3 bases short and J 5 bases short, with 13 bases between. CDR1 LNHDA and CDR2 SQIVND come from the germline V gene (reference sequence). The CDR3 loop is CASSISPSGETQYF. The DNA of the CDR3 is TGTGCCAGTAGTATTTCCCCTAGTGGGGAGACCCAGTACTTC.

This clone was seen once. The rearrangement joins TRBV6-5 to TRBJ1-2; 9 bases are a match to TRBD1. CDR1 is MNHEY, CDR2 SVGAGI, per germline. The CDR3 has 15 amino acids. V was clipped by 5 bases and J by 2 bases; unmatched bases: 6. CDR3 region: CASSASGTGNYGYTF. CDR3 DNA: TGTGCCAGCAGTGCCTCCGGGACAGGGAACTATGGCTACACCTTC.

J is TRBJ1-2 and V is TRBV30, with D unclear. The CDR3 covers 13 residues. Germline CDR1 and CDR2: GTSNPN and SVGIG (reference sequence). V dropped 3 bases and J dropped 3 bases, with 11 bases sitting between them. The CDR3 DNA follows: TGTGCCTGGAGGGTGGGGAGGGACTATGGCTACACCTTC. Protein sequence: CAWRVGRDYGYTF.

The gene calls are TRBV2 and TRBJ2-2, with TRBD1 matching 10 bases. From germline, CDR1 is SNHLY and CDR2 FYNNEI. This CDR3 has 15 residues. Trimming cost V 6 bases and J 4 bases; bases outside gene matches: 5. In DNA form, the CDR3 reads TGTGCCAGCAGGACGGACAGGGGGAGCACCGGGGAGCTGTTTTTT. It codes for CASRTDRGSTGELFF.

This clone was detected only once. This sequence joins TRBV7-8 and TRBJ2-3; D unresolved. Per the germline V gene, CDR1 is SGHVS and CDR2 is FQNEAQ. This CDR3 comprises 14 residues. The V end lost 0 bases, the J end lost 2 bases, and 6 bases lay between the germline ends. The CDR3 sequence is CASSLAGLTDTQYF. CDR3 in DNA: TGTGCCAGCAGCTTAGCTGGGCTCACAGATACGCAGTATTTT.

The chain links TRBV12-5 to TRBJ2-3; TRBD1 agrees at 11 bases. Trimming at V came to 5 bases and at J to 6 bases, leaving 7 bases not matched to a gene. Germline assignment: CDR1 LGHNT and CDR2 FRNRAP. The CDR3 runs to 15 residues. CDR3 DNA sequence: TGTGCTAGTGGTAAAAGGACAGGGGGCATGGATACGCAGTATTTT. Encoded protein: CASGKRTGGMDTQYF.

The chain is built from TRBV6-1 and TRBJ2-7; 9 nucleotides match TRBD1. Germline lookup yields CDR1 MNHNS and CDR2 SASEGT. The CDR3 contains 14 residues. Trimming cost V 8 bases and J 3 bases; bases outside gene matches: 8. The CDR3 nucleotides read TGTGCCAGCGCCGGGGACAGGGCAAGCTACGAGCAGTACTTC. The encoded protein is CASAGDRASYEQYF.

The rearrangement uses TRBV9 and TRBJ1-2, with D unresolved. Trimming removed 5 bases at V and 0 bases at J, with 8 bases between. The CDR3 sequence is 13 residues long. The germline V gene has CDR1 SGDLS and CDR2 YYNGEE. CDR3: CASSSTANYGYTF. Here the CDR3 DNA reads TGTGCCAGCAGTTCCACAGCTAACTATGGCTACACCTTC.

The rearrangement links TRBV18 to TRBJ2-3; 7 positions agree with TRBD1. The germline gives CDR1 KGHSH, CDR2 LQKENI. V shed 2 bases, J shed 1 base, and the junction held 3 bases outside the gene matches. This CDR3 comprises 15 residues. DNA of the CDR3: TGTGCCAGCTCACCAACGGGACAGCGCACAGATACGCAGTATTTT. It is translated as CASSPTGQRTDTQYF.